Described below is a single TCR beta chain sequence and its context. Its antigen remains unknown. Every single patient, without exception, relapsed after autologous stem cell transplantation, and brentuximab vedotin exposure varied. TCRdb's copy holds only in-frame clones and misses some; the assay was immunoSEQ multiplex PCR. The sample carries 20,000 to 30,000 clones, about four fifths recorded once. This sample stems from a study of PD-1 blockade in classical Hodgkin lymphoma. Overall study results and limits: Patients starting nivolumab under 1 year after ASCT were excluded. The baseline diversity of complete responders showed similarity to that of newly diagnosed patients. Compared with healthy donors, newly diagnosed patients reportedly showed lower baseline TCR diversity.

The sequenced sample was peripheral blood mononuclear cells (PBMCs), obtained before the second cycle of nivolumab. This receptor was obtained from a human donor with classical Hodgkin lymphoma.

The DNA for the CDR3 is TGTGCCAGCAGCCCATCAGGGACAGCGATCTCTGGGGCCAACGTCCTGACTTTC. As protein: CASSPSGTAISGANVLTF. J is TRBJ2-6 and V is TRBV7-3; 7 bases map to TRBD1. The ends lost 5 bases at V and 0 bases at J; junction bases unmatched: 10. CDR3 length equals 18 residues. Germline CDR1 and CDR2: SGHTA and FQGTGA.